The rows below give T cell receptor beta chains drawn from one sample of a study of blood T cell repertoires in COVID-19. The repertoire was sequenced with immunoSEQ multiplex PCR; TCRdb's copy has only in-frame clones and lacks some. Of approximately 90,000 clones in the sample, 81% are singletons; the top ten hold 20% to 25%. The sample comprised peripheral blood. Receptor source: a man older than 75 with active or convalescent COVID-19. Each CDR3 is given with its conserved first and last residue. The order of the fields is J gene, D gene, clone size, V gene, CDR3 DNA, CDR3 protein. The D gene is left open where the match is weak. Size is omitted from some rows. Given values are once, few, many or a class for expanded clones.

>TRBJ2-3|-|-|TRBV18
TGTGCCAGCTCACCAGGCAGGGATAGCACAGATACGCAGTATTTT
CASSPGRDSTDTQYF
>TRBJ1-6|-|-|TRBV4-3
TGCGCCAGCAGCCAAAACAGGGACCCCTATAATTCACCCCTCCACTTT
CASSQNRDPYNSPLHF
>TRBJ2-1|TRBD1|-|TRBV5-1
TGCGCCAGCAGTTCCGGGACAGGGATCTCCTACAATGAGCAGTTCTTC
CASSSGTGISYNEQFF
>TRBJ2-4|TRBD1|-|TRBV5-1
TGCGCCAGCAGCCGGGACAGGGAGGCCAAAAACATTCAGTACTTC
CASSRDREAKNIQYF
>TRBJ2-2|TRBD1|-|TRBV5-6
TGTGCCAGCAGCCCCCCTGGCAGGGGGAGCACCGGGGAGCTGTTTTTT
CASSPPGRGSTGELFF
>TRBJ1-2|TRBD1|few|TRBV10-3
TGTGCCATCAGCCCTGTTAGGGACAGGGGAAATGGCTACACCTTC
CAISPVRDRGNGYTF
>TRBJ2-3|TRBD2|-|TRBV29-1
TGCAGCGTTCTCAGGAGGACTAGCGGGCGCCAACGCACAGATACGCAGTATTTT
CSVLRRTSGRQRTDTQYF
>TRBJ1-5|-|-|TRBV28
TGTGCCAGCAGCCCGTTAGTGGATCAGCCCCAGCATTTT
CASSPLVDQPQHF
>TRBJ2-1|TRBD1|once|TRBV29-1
TGCAGCTCTGGACAGGTTGGGGCCAATGAGCAGTTCTTC
CSSGQVGANEQFF
>TRBJ1-5|TRBD1|once|TRBV19
TGTGCCAGTAGTTCTCAAGGACAGGCCCCAGGAGGGTATCAGCCCCAGCATTTT
CASSSQGQAPGGYQPQHF
>TRBJ1-1|-|-|TRBV18
TGTGCCAGCTCACAGGGGATCGACACTGAAGCTTTCTTT
CASSQGIDTEAFF
>TRBJ2-7|TRBD1|-|TRBV5-3
TGTGCCAGAAGCTTGAGGGGACAGGGGGACCACGAGCAGTACTTC
CARSLRGQGDHEQYF
>TRBJ2-2|TRBD2|many|TRBV28
TGTGCCAGCAGTTCGTCAGCGGGGGGCCACACCGGGGAGCTGTTTTTT
CASSSSAGGHTGELFF
>TRBJ2-1|TRBD1|-|TRBV5-1
TGCGCCAGCAGCTCCGGAGGGACAGGTTACAATGAGCAGTTCTTC
CASSSGGTGYNEQFF
>TRBJ2-4|-|few|TRBV12-3/TRBV12-4
TGTGCCAGCACCGGACAGTTAAACATTCAGTACTTC
CASTGQLNIQYF
>TRBJ1-1|-|-|TRBV10-3
TGTGCCATCAGTGAGCCACAGGGTTTCGCTCGGACTGAAGCTTTCTTT
CAISEPQGFARTEAFF
>TRBJ2-2|-|few|TRBV7-9
TGTGCCAGCAGCTTTGGGAGCACCGGGGAGCTGTTTTTT
CASSFGSTGELFF
>TRBJ1-2|TRBD1|-|TRBV28
TGTGCCAGCAGTACAGGGGTCTATGGCTACACCTTC
CASSTGVYGYTF
>TRBJ2-7|-|few|TRBV3-1/TRBV3-2
TGTGCCAGCAGCCACGCCGTAACGGGACACAGCAGATACTCCTACGAGCAGTACTTC
CASSHAVTGHSRYSYEQYF
>TRBJ1-1|-|-|TRBV12-5
TGTGCTAGTGGTTTGGGGCAGGGATTATCTTACGCTGAAGCTTTCTTT
CASGLGQGLSYAEAFF
>TRBJ2-7|-|-|TRBV13
TGTGCCAGCAGCTTAGTAGCAGAATACGAGCAGTACTTC
CASSLVAEYEQYF
>TRBJ2-5|-|-|TRBV25-1
TGTGCCAGCAGTGGCCAGGGGTTGGGGCAAGAGACCCAGTACTTC
CASSGQGLGQETQYF
>TRBJ2-1|TRBD2|-|TRBV7-9
TGTGCCAGCAGGCCCGGGACTAGCGGGGCAACGGGGGGAAATGAGCAGTTCTTC
CASRPGTSGATGGNEQFF
>TRBJ2-1|-|few|TRBV7-8
TGTGCCAGCAGCTTTATGGGGGCCTCCTACAATGAGCAGTTCTTC
CASSFMGASYNEQFF
>TRBJ2-3|TRBD2|-|TRBV9
TGTGCCAGCAGCGTAGGGATCGGGGGGGCTGGCACAGATACGCAGTATTTT
CASSVGIGGAGTDTQYF
>TRBJ1-5|TRBD1|-|TRBV7-2
TGTGCCAGCAGCCTTGGGACAGGGGATCAGCCCCAGCATTTT
CASSLGTGDQPQHF
>TRBJ1-1|-|-|TRBV6-4
TGTGCCAGCAAGGGAGAGTTCGGGAACACTGAAGCTTTCTTT
CASKGEFGNTEAFF
>TRBJ2-6|-|-|TRBV6-5
TGTGCCCCCAGGAGGGCTCCTGGGGCCAACGTCCTGACTTTC
CAPRRAPGANVLTF
>TRBJ2-2|-|-|TRBV11-2
TGTGCCAGCAGCTTAGACCCGGGGTACACCGGGGAGCTGTTTTTT
CASSLDPGYTGELFF
>TRBJ2-3|-|-|TRBV14
TGTGCCAGCAGCCAATCCAGTGCCCTCGGCACAGATACGCAGTATTTT
CASSQSSALGTDTQYF
>TRBJ2-7|TRBD1|-|TRBV2
TGTGCCAGCAGACTAATGGGACAGGAGCACTACGAGCAGTACTTC
CASRLMGQEHYEQYF
>TRBJ1-1|TRBD1|-|TRBV28
TGTGCCAGCAGTTTACCAGGGGGGACTGAAGCTTTCTTT
CASSLPGGTEAFF
>TRBJ1-1|-|-|TRBV7-2
TGTGCCAGCAGCTTTACGGCCAATTTTGGGAGACGGAACACTGAAGCTTTCTTT
CASSFTANFGRRNTEAFF
>TRBJ2-2|-|-|TRBV28
TGTGCCAGCAGGACCGGGATCCCGGGGACCGGGGAGCTGTTTTTT
CASRTGIPGTGELFF
>TRBJ1-1|-|once|TRBV9
TGTGCCAGCAGCGTAGTAGGGAGCACTGAAGCTTTCTTT
CASSVVGSTEAFF
>TRBJ1-5|TRBD1|-|TRBV19
TGTGCCAGCACCTGGGTCGGGACAGGGGAAAATCAGCCCCAGCATTTT
CASTWVGTGENQPQHF
>TRBJ2-2|TRBD2|-|TRBV7-3
TGTGCCAGCAGTTTCAGCGGGGGAGACACCGGGGAGCTGTTTTTT
CASSFSGGDTGELFF
>TRBJ2-7|TRBD2|-|TRBV7-8
TGTGCCAGCAGCTTAGGAGGACTAGCGGCCCAGAGCTCCTACGAGCAGTACTTC
CASSLGGLAAQSSYEQYF
>TRBJ1-2|-|-|TRBV6-2/TRBV6-3
TGTGCCAGCAGTCGACCGGACAGCTACTATGGCTACACCTTC
CASSRPDSYYGYTF
>TRBJ2-7|-|-|TRBV7-2
TGTGCCAGCACCCTGGTGGGGGGCTACGAGCAGTACTTC
CASTLVGGYEQYF
>TRBJ1-6|TRBD1|-|TRBV3-1/TRBV3-2
TGTGCCAGCAGCCGTACAGGGGTACGAGGCAATTCACCCCTCCACTTT
CASSRTGVRGNSPLHF
>TRBJ1-6|TRBD1|-|TRBV6-5
TGTGCCAGCAGTTACCGGGACAGGGATTCACCCCTCCACTTT
CASSYRDRDSPLHF
>TRBJ2-3|-|-|TRBV4-1
TGCGCCAGCAGCCAACCAACAGTAATTAGCACAGATACGCAGTATTTT
CASSQPTVISTDTQYF